This TCR beta chain came from a study of shared clonotypes between healthy human individuals (dated by TCRdb to 2018 to 2021). About the study as a whole: A couple of women and a few men aged 18 to 49 years were included in the cohort. Leukapheresis yielded between about 0.8 and 8.9 billion PBMCs per donor. To estimate repertoire size and how much clonotype sharing occurs between individuals, the study deeply sequenced the blood TCR repertoires of several healthy adults. Different laboratories and diverse techniques were used to prepare libraries and sequence TCR repertoires, to increase sequencing depth and limit assay-specific biases. For each donor, CD4 naive and CD4 memory were each run on three plates, CD8 naive on two plates, and CD8 memory on one plate.

With regard to this clone: This receptor's antigen is unknown. Base qualities are missing; no much larger clone stands one base away.

Broader findings and caveats from the paper: Based on pairwise subsampling, the degree of clonotype sharing among donors was expected to be affected by sequencing depth. Across a handful of donors, 4.5% to 6.5% of naive CD4, approximately 3.5% of naive CD8, around 2.1% of memory CD4, and around 0.4% of memory CD8 clonotypes were shared. Incomplete sequencing was indicated by rarefaction of sorted-subset datasets, despite the large sequencing depth. Compared with non-shared clonotypes, the clonotypes found in all four sorted-subset donors had higher generation probabilities. Sampling was restricted to blood, and TCR repertoires in tissues likely differ from the TCR repertoires found in blood. Larger estimated clonotype richness was generally found for naive subsets than for memory subsets. Because the study included a small number of donors, the genetic and exposure-history diversity represented was limited.

Donors were healthy HIV-negative adults with no recently reported acute infections or vaccinations. All donors were Caucasian adults living in Nashville, Tennessee, USA. Magnetic negative selection was used to enrich CD4+ T cells, after which naive cells were positively selected on CD45RA and the negative fraction became the memory subset. After blood collection by leukapheresis, PBMCs were isolated using Ficoll-Histopaque density gradient centrifugation and then cryopreserved in the vapor phase of liquid nitrogen. Purity and quantity of every magnetically sorted T cell population were checked by analytical flow cytometry. Genomic DNA was isolated from each sorted fraction and quantified by UV absorbance on a Nanodrop 2000c. CDR3 length: 16 amino acids, cysteine to phenylalanine. Left in the record is the CDR3 DNA by itself, 48 bases read in frame from the first base. V is shortened by 2 bases, J by 4 bases, and the region joining them spans 17 bases. Taken from the germline V gene, the CDR1 and CDR2 loops are MNHEY and SVGAGI.

Using the deep immunoSEQ assay, multiplex PCR amplified TCR CDR3 regions from genomic DNA. Extracted genomic DNA from each cell subset was spread evenly across all wells of several immunoSEQ 96-well plates, with each plate serving as a replicate. For sorted subsets, each replicate PCR was loaded with approximately 200 ng genomic DNA, equivalent to 30,000 or so T cell genomes. Purified libraries were quantified with a Qubit 3.0 fluorometer, sized on a Bioanalyzer 2100, and re-quantified with the KAPA Library Quantification kit. Each immunoSEQ 96-well plate was sequenced on its own single-read 150-cycle Illumina NextSeq 550 flow cell. Turning to the authors' computational methods: Because the immunoSEQ output included only junctional sequences and no quality scores, the filtering could not be the same as the filtering used for full-length reads. Sequences were annotated with PyIR, a Python wrapper for IgBLAST v1.9, using IMGT germline references to assign V/J genes and CDR3. Any read was removed if the V/J assignment was weak (E-value above 1e-6), the CDR3 was missing, or the read contained stop codons, out-of-frame junctions, or ambiguous translated residues. V3J clonotypes were defined by identical inferred V gene, J gene, and CDR3 amino acid sequence. The percentage overlap between two repertoires was calculated by dividing the number of shared unique clonotypes by the size of the smaller repertoire. RTK rarefaction, the Chao1 estimator, and Recon v2.1 estimates of unobserved clonotypes were used to assess repertoire richness. Generation probabilities for all TCRbeta clonotypes obtained by the gDNA method from a handful of donors were computed using OLGA. Here the immuneACCESS table is served through TCRdb, limited to in-frame sequences with V and J called. Missing clones are a known gap in these copies; in checked studies unresolved V genes cover under half, and the rest lacks a known reason. Clone size and V and J calls were adopted from that table, with D and trimming inferred from the DNA. A total of under 1,900,000 clones appear in this sample, approximately 98.5% of them only once. The ten largest account for approximately 0.38% of the sample.

The sample was naive CD4+ T cells sorted from blood. This specimen's cell subset or site label, per the study, means: CD45RA+ positively selected. The chain joins TRBV6-5 to TRBJ2-5, with the identity of the D gene unclear. This TCR was recovered from a man younger than 45 in good health. The CDR3 region reads CASSYAKRRGLETQYF. The bases read TGTGCCAGCAGTTACGCGAAGCGCAGAGGCTTAGAGACCCAGTACTTC.